Following are 29 T cell receptor beta chains from one sample sequenced in a study of cytomegalovirus exposure and HLA in healthy donors (TCRdb year 2017). The receptor library was made with the immunoSEQ multiplex PCR assay. For the multiplex PCR, a mixture combining 60 forward primers for TCR Vbeta segments and 13 reverse primers for TCR Jbeta segments was used. In its TCRdb copy, this immuneACCESS table keeps in-frame sequences only and misses some clones. Where compared with another copy, unresolved V genes explain less than half of these, and the others have no known cause. The sample table shows 160,000 or so clones, and approximately 84% are seen once. Of the sample, approximately 6.8% is held by the ten largest clones. The specimen sequenced was PBMCs. Source of these receptors: a male donor in good health and CMV-seropositive.

The chain links TRBV7-2 to TRBJ2-7; the match to TRBD1 covers 9 bases. Trimming took 4 bases from V and 3 from J; bases not matched to a gene: 7. This CDR3 has 15 amino acids. Germline V gene lookup returns CDR1 SGHTA and CDR2 FQGNSA. Here the CDR3 DNA reads TGTGCCAGCAGCTCTCGCCTGGGACAGGGCTACGAGCAGTACTTC. This translates into CASSSRLGQGYEQYF.

The chain is built from TRBV27 and TRBJ2-1, with D perhaps TRBD2 (6 bases). Trimming stripped 4 bases from V and 7 bases from J, with 23 bases between. The germline CDR1 and CDR2 sequences are MNHEY and SMNVEV (reference sequence). This CDR3 has 17 amino acids. CDR3 DNA sequence: TGTGCCAGCAGTTCGCAAAAAGGGTACGGGAGATGGAATGAGCAGTTCTTC. Its protein is CASSSQKGYGRWNEQFF.

In DNA form, the CDR3 reads TGTGCTAGTGGACCCGGGGGACAGACTTTAAACACCGGGGAGCTGTTTTTT. Its translation is CASGPGGQTLNTGELFF. V gene TRBV12-5 combines with J gene TRBJ2-2; tentatively, D is TRBD1 (7 bases). This CDR3 has 17 amino acids. V lost 6 bases and J 2 bases, leaving 19 bases between the germline ends. Germline assignment: CDR1 LGHNT and CDR2 FRNRAP. The full variable domain, its missing parts supplied by reference TRBV12-5 and TRBJ2-2, is DARVTQTPRHKVTEMGQEVTMRCQPILGHNTVFWYRQTMMQGLELLAYFRNRAPLDDSGMPKDRFSAEMPDATLATLKIQPSEPRDSAVYFCASGPGGQTLNTGELFFGEGSRLTVL.

The chain employs TRBV11-3 and TRBJ1-5; no clear D. Germline CDR1 SGHNT, CDR2 YENEEA. The CDR3 is 14 amino acids. Trimming pared 5 bases from V and 4 bases from J, leaving 12 bases between. The CDR3 DNA reads as TGTGCCAGCAGCAACTCGGAGGGAAATCAGCCCCAGCATTTT. This encodes CASSNSEGNQPQHF.

V is TRBV11-3 and J is TRBJ2-1; 11 bases fit TRBD2. CDR3 size: 15 residues. CDR1 and CDR2 (germline): SGHNT, YENEEA. Trimming removed 4 bases from V and 4 bases from J; junction bases left unmatched: 3. The CDR3 reads CASSSGTSGYNEQFF. The CDR3 DNA reads TGTGCCAGCAGCTCCGGGACTAGCGGATACAATGAGCAGTTCTTC.

The chain recombines TRBV30 with TRBJ1-6, with D uncertain. The CDR3 totals 13 residues. Trimming removed 6 bases at V and 7 bases at J, with 13 bases between. Germline V gene sequence: CDR1 GTSNPN, CDR2 SVGIG (reference sequence). This CDR3 reads CACDKERNSPLHF. The CDR3 DNA reads TGTGCCTGTGACAAGGAAAGGAATTCACCCCTCCACTTT.

The chain has TRBV7-9 and TRBJ2-5, with 11 bases aligning to TRBD2. The trim removed 6 bases at V and 4 bases at J, leaving 7 bases unmatched. The germline V gene encodes CDR1 SEHNR and CDR2 FQNEAQ (reference sequence). This CDR3 is 15 amino acids long. CDR3 DNA: TGTGCCAGCAGTTCCGGACTAGCGGGCATAGAGACCCAGTACTTC. This encodes CASSSGLAGIETQYF.

The chain combines TRBV6-5 with TRBJ1-6, with a possible D match to TRBD1 (5 bases). This CDR3 region has 15 residues. Trimming left V 0 bases short and J 9 bases short, with 12 bases between. Germline V CDR1 and CDR2: MNHEY, SVGAGI. The chain's CDR3 is CASSYSGQGGSPLHF. CDR3 bases: TGTGCCAGCAGTTACTCGGGGCAGGGCGGTTCACCCCTCCACTTT.

The chain combines TRBV7-8 with TRBJ1-3; D is unresolved. The V gene's germline CDR1 is SGHVS and CDR2 FQNEAQ. This CDR3 is built from 17 residues. V was trimmed by 2 bases and J by 0 bases, leaving 14 bases between them. DNA of the CDR3: TGTGCCAGCAGCTTAAAGGCAGGTTCCCTCTCTGGAAACACCATATATTTT. It codes for CASSLKAGSLSGNTIYF.

The rearrangement links TRBV5-1 to TRBJ2-7, with 7 bases fitting TRBD2. There are 15 residues in the CDR3. Germline V CDR1 and CDR2: SGHRS, YFSETQ. The V and J ends lost 0 bases and 3 bases, in that order; junction bases with no gene match: 6. In DNA, the CDR3 is TGCGCCAGCAGCTTGGTGGTGGGAGGGAACTACGAGCAGTACTTC. Translating gives CASSLVVGGNYEQYF.

The table lists this clone with a few counts. V gene TRBV29-1 combines with J gene TRBJ1-3, with TRBD1 as a possible D gene (6 bases). Trimming removed 5 bases from V and 0 bases from J, with 11 bases in between. CDR3 length: 14 residues. Germline CDR1 reads SQVTM; CDR2 reads ANQGSEA. The CDR3 nucleotides read TGCAGCGTTCTGACAGGAAGCTCTGGAAACACCATATATTTT. It encodes CSVLTGSSGNTIYF.

V is TRBV7-6 and J is TRBJ1-6, with 8 bases matching TRBD1. The CDR3 contains 17 residues. CDR1 is SGHVS and CDR2 is FNYEAQ in the germline V gene. V dropped 6 bases and J dropped 7; count of bases not matched to a gene: 14. The CDR3 reads CASRDTRTGQINSPLHF. The CDR3 DNA reads as TGTGCCAGCAGGGACACCAGGACAGGGCAGATCAATTCACCCCTCCACTTT.

This chain connects TRBV28 to TRBJ2-7, with 8 nucleotides matching TRBD1. V gave up 8 bases and J gave up 3 bases; unmatched junction bases: 9. The CDR3 covers 14 residues. The V gene's germline CDR1 is MDHEN and CDR2 SYDVKM. CDR3 in amino acids: CASGDDRGVYEQYF. DNA of the CDR3: TGTGCCAGCGGGGACGACAGGGGAGTCTACGAGCAGTACTTC.

This chain connects TRBV29-1 to TRBJ2-1; 9 nucleotides agree with TRBD2. V lost 8 bases and J lost 10; bases outside the gene matches: 15. This CDR3 is built from 14 residues. Germline V gives CDR1 SQVTM, CDR2 ANQGSEA. CDR3 sequence reads: CSSDLASGTNEQFF. The CDR3 nucleotides are TGCAGCTCAGACTTGGCTAGCGGGACCAACGAGCAGTTCTTC.

This chain uses TRBV5-1 with TRBJ1-3; perhaps TRBD1 as D (6 bases). V dropped 0 bases and J dropped 8 bases, with 15 bases sitting between them. The V gene's germline CDR1 is SGHRS and CDR2 YFSETQ. This CDR3 spans 15 amino acids. As DNA, the CDR3 is TGCGCCAGCAGCTTGGTACAGGGAGATAGAGACACCATATATTTT. Translated: CASSLVQGDRDTIYF.

The genes are TRBV6-6 and TRBJ1-5, with no clear D. The ends were cut back, 9 bases at V and 5 bases at J, with 14 bases in the middle. There are 13 residues in the CDR3. CDR1 and CDR2 from the germline V gene are MNHNY and SVGAGI (reference sequence). In nucleotides, the CDR3 is TGTGCCAGTACGGGAGCACGCGATCAGCCCCAGCATTTT. It codes for CASTGARDQPQHF.

The J gene is TRBJ2-7, the V gene TRBV15; perhaps TRBD2 as D (6 bases). V gave up 5 bases and J gave up 6 bases, with 20 bases separating them. Per germline, CDR1 LNHNV and CDR2 YYDKDF (reference sequence). This CDR3 comprises 15 residues. CDR3 protein: CATSLGGRVYSEQYF. In DNA form, the CDR3 reads TGTGCCACCAGCCTGGGAGGCAGGGTGTATAGCGAGCAGTACTTC.

This clone was seen a handful of times. The chain combines TRBV4-3 with TRBJ2-5; 12 bases line up with TRBD2. The better agreement between TRBJ2-7 and the DNA end casts doubt on the J call. CDR1 is LGHNA, CDR2 YSLEER, per germline. This CDR3 has 16 amino acids. CDR3 sequence reads: CASSQEASGRDYEQYF. The CDR3 nucleotides are TGCGCCAGCAGCCAAGAGGCTAGCGGGAGGGATTACGAGCAGTACTTC.

The rearrangement joins TRBV27 to TRBJ2-5, with a weak D call TRBD2 (6 bases). The DNA end lines up better with TRBJ2-7; the J call may be wrong. CDR3 length: 13 residues. CDR1 MNHEY and CDR2 SMNVEV come from the germline V gene (reference sequence). The CDR3 reads CASSWEVLGEQYF. DNA of the CDR3: TGTGCCAGCAGTTGGGAGGTCCTAGGCGAGCAGTACTTC.

A word on this clone: The germline gene is not matched at one end of the junction; a read error may be the cause. This chain joins TRBV7-9 and TRBJ1-1; 8 nucleotides line up with TRBD1. The germline gives CDR1 SEHNR, CDR2 FQNEAQ (reference sequence). CDR3 length: 14 amino acids. The CDR3 nucleotides are TGTTCCAGCAGCCCGGGACAGGAGAACACTGAAGCTTTCTTT. Translating gives CSSSPGQENTEAFF.

This chain joins TRBV4-3 and TRBJ2-7; tentative D call: TRBD2 (5 bases). CDR1 and CDR2 (germline): LGHNA, YSLEER. CDR3 length: 15 amino acids. The V and J ends lost 1 base and 6 bases respectively, with 16 bases between them. CDR3 sequence reads: CASSQGRIWTAEQYF. CDR3 nucleotide sequence: TGCGCCAGCAGCCAAGGAAGGATTTGGACTGCCGAGCAGTACTTC.

This chain joins TRBV7-3 and TRBJ2-1; 9 bases are a match to TRBD2. With V trimmed by 6 bases and J by 9 bases, 6 bases remained unmatched. Germline values: CDR1 SGHTA, CDR2 FQGTGA. The CDR3 spans 13 residues. The CDR3 loop is CASRAGGPGEQFF. Here the CDR3 DNA reads TGTGCCAGCAGGGCGGGAGGGCCTGGTGAGCAGTTCTTC.

This rearrangement joins TRBV6-5 to TRBJ2-7, with D perhaps matching TRBD1 (5 bases). In germline, CDR1 is MNHEY, CDR2 SVGAGI. The CDR3 is 14 residues long. Trimming shortened V by 0 bases and J by 2 bases, and 8 bases separated the two germline ends. This CDR3 reads CASSYSGPTYEQYF. CDR3 sequence (DNA): TGTGCCAGCAGTTACTCGGGGCCGACCTACGAGCAGTACTTC.

The sample holds a few counts of this clone. V usage is TRBV7-2 and J usage is TRBJ2-7, with D unresolved. V was trimmed by 5 bases and J by 0 bases, leaving 5 bases between them. Germline V gene lookup returns CDR1 SGHTA and CDR2 FQGNSA. This CDR3 spans 12 amino acids. CDR3 sequence reads: CASSTTSYEQYF. CDR3 in DNA: TGTGCCAGCAGCACTACCTCCTACGAGCAGTACTTC.

Concerning this clone itself: A junction end diverges from the germline sequence, so it may reflect a read error. This CDR3 reads CASSAPTRETQYF. In DNA form, the CDR3 reads TGTGCCAGCTCAGCACCGACTAGGGAGACCCAGTACTTC. The chain joins TRBV18 to TRBJ2-5; a weak D match, TRBD2 (6 bases). Germline V gene data show CDR1 as KGHSH and CDR2 as LQKENI. The CDR3 is 13 amino acids.

This clone has only a few counts. Here the CDR3 reads CASSPRLAATGTQYF. The CDR3 DNA reads as TGCGCCAGCAGCCCGCGACTAGCGGCGACGGGGACCCAGTACTTC. This chain uses TRBV5-1 with TRBJ2-5; TRBD2 agrees at 9 bases. In germline, CDR1 is SGHRS, CDR2 YFSETQ. Trimming at V came to 4 bases and at J to 7 bases, leaving 11 bases not matched to a gene. The CDR3 loop spans 15 amino acids. Based on the CDR3 plus reference TRBV5-1 and TRBJ2-5, the full variable domain is KAGVTQTPRYLIKTRGQQVTLSCSPISGHRSVSWYQQTPGQGLQFLFEYFSETQRNKGNFPGRFSGRQFSNSRSEMNVSTLELGDSALYLCASSPRLAATGTQYFGPGTRLLVL.

The chain carries TRBV6-5 and TRBJ1-5; D uncertain. Trimming left V 5 bases short and J 3 bases short, with 8 bases between. The V gene's germline CDR1 is MNHEY and CDR2 SVGAGI. The CDR3 is 13 amino acids. The CDR3 coding sequence is TGTGCCAGCAGTCCCTGGGCCAATCAGCCCCAGCATTTT. It is translated as CASSPWANQPQHF.

This chain links TRBV27 with TRBJ2-3, with 7 bases lining up with TRBD2. CDR3 size: 14 residues. J was trimmed by 4 bases and V by 3 bases; bases with no gene match: 4. CDR1 and CDR2 (germline): MNHEY, SMNVEV (reference sequence). The DNA of the CDR3 is TGTGCCAGCAGTTTGGAGGGAGGGGCAGATACGCAGTATTTT. Residues: CASSLEGGADTQYF.

The rearrangement uses TRBV28 and TRBJ1-2, with D maybe TRBD1 (5 bases). The CDR3 runs to 12 residues. V was shortened by 10 bases and J by 4 bases, with 13 bases between the two germline ends. The V gene's germline CDR1 is MDHEN and CDR2 SYDVKM. Here the CDR3 DNA reads TGTGCCATAGCAACAGGAACCTATGGCTACACCTTC. Translated: CAIATGTYGYTF.